This TCR beta chain came from a study of spatial heterogeneity in lung cancer. This clonotype showed up many times. Its target is not known. TCRdb independently ran MiXCR on the 5' RACE reads; one entry per CDR3 protein. This sample has 50,000 to 55,000 distinct CDR3 sequences; roughly 7% occur once, and the top ten carry 2.5% to 3%. Time point given: sample taken at primary tumor resection. Sequencing of whole RNA from tumor, nontumor lung or frozen PBMC involved no sorting. General study findings and limits: At resection, ubiquitous expanded tumor TCRs appeared in blood more than at follow-up.

The length of the CDR3 is 18 residues. Sequenced here: PBMCs, sampled at surgery. The sequence was obtained from a female donor with early-stage non-small cell lung cancer. The rearrangement links TRBV21-1 to TRBJ2-4; TRBD1, the D gene given by the table, was not confirmed from the DNA. TRBV21-1 counts as a pseudogene. The CDR3, as DNA: TGTGCCAGCAGCAAACGTCTTCGGGACAGGGCGTACAGGGACATTCAGTACTTC. Translated: CASSKRLRDRAYRDIQYF.